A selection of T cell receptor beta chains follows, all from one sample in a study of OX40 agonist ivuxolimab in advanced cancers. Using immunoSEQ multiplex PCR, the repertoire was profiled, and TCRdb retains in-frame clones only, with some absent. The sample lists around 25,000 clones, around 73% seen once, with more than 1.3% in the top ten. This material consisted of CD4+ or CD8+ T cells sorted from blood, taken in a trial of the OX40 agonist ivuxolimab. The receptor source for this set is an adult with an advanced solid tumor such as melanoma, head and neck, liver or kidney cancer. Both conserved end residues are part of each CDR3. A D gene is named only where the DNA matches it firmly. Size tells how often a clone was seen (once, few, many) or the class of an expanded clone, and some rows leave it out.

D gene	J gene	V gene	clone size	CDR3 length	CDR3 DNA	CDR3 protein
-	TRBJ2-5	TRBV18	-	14	TGTGCCAGCTCACCACTTCCAGACCATGAGACCCAGTACTTC	CASSPLPDHETQYF
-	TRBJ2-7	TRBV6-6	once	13	TGTGCCAGCAGGCACCCGGGACACTACGAGCAGTACTTC	CASRHPGHYEQYF
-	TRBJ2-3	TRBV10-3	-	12	TGTGCCATCAGTGACAGCACAGATACGCAGTATTTT	CAISDSTDTQYF
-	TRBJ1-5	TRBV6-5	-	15	TGTGCCAGCAGTCGTACCGGTAATAGCAATCAGCCCCAGCATTTT	CASSRTGNSNQPQHF
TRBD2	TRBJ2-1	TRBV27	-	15	TGTGCCAGCAGAATCTGGACTAGCGGAGGCTATGAGCAGTTCTTC	CASRIWTSGGYEQFF
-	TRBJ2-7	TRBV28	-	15	TGTGCCAGCAGTCCCACGGGGAGTAAGGGTGCAGAGCAGTACTTC	CASSPTGSKGAEQYF
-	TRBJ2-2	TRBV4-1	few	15	TGCGCCAGCAGCGTTAGCCGGGACCACACCGGGGAGCTGTTTTTT	CASSVSRDHTGELFF
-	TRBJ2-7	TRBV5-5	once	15	TGTGCCAGCAGCTTGTCCGGGGGTTCGGCCTACGAGCAGTACTTC	CASSLSGGSAYEQYF
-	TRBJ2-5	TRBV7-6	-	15	TGTGCCAGCAGCTTAGTGGACCCACCCAGAGAGACCCAGTACTTC	CASSLVDPPRETQYF
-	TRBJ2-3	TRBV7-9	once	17	TGTGCCAGCAGCTACCCCGGGGAGAGGGGGGGCACAGATACGCAGTATTTT	CASSYPGERGGTDTQYF
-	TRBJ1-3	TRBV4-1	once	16	TGCGCCAGCAGTCAAAGCCAGCGCCGGTCTGGAAACACCATATATTTT	CASSQSQRRSGNTIYF
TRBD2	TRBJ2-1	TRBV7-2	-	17	TGTGCCAGCAGCGCCAAAGGTACCGGGAGGGGTGGTAATGAGCAGTTCTTC	CASSAKGTGRGGNEQFF
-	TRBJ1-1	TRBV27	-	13	TGTGCCAGCACGAGAGACATGAACACTGAAGCTTTCTTT	CASTRDMNTEAFF
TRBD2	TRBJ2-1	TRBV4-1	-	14	TGCGCCAGCACCTTAGCGGGGGGGTTAAATGAGCAGTTCTTC	CASTLAGGLNEQFF
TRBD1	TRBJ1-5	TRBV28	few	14	TGTGCCAGCAGACGACAGGGGAGCAATCAGCCCCAGCATTTT	CASRRQGSNQPQHF
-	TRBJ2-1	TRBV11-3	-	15	TGTGCCAGCAGCTTAGGCCTGCACTCCTACAATGAGCAGTTCTTC	CASSLGLHSYNEQFF
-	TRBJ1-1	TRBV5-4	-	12	TGTGCCAGCAGCGCGCAGAACACTGAAGCTTTCTTT	CASSAQNTEAFF
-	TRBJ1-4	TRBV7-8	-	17	TGTGCCAGCAGCCCACCTTTCCCGACGGTAGATAATGAAAAACTGTTTTTT	CASSPPFPTVDNEKLFF
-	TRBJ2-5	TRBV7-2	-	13	TGTGCCAGCAGCTTAGTACAGCAAGAGACCCAGTACTTC	CASSLVQQETQYF
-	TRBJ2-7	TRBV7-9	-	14	TGTGCCAGCAGCCGCCCCGAAGGGGGGGCCGAGCAGTACTTC	CASSRPEGGAEQYF
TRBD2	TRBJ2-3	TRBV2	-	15	TGTGCCAGCAGTGAGGGAGGACTAGCTGGAGATACGCAGTATTTT	CASSEGGLAGDTQYF
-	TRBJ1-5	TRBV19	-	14	TGTGCCAGTACCTTAGCGCTTAGCAATCAGCCCCAGCATTTT	CASTLALSNQPQHF
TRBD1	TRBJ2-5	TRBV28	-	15	TGTGCCAGCAGTTCCCCAGGGGGCCACGGGGAGACCCAGTACTTC	CASSSPGGHGETQYF
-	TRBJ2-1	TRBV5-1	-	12	TGCGCCAGCAGCCCCGACTACAATGAGCAGTTCTTC	CASSPDYNEQFF
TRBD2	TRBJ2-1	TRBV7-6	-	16	TGTGCCAGCAGCCGCCAGACTAGCGGGAGGGACAATGAGCAGTTCTTC	CASSRQTSGRDNEQFF
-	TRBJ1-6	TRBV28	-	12	TGTGCCAGCGGAGGAAACAATTCACCCCTCCACTTT	CASGGNNSPLHF
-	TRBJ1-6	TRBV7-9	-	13	TGTGCCAGCAGCTTAAGCTATAATTCACCCCTCCACTTT	CASSLSYNSPLHF
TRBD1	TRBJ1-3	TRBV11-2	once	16	TGTGCCAGCAGCTCCTTCAGGGGGCTCGAAGGAAACACCATATATTTT	CASSSFRGLEGNTIYF
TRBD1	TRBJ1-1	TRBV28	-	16	TGTGCCAGCACCAATGAGGAGGGGGCATTGAACACTGAAGCTTTCTTT	CASTNEEGALNTEAFF
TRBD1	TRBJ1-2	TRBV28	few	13	TGTGCCAGCAGACTAGGGACAGAGAATGGCTACACCTTC	CASRLGTENGYTF
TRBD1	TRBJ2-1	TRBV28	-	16	TGTGCCAGCAGTCCCTCGCGCGGGACAGGGGGCGTGGAGCAGTTCTTC	CASSPSRGTGGVEQFF
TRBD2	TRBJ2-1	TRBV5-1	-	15	TGCGCCAGCAGCGAAGCGGGGTCCTCCTACAATGAGCAGTTCTTC	CASSEAGSSYNEQFF
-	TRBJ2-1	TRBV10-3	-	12	TGTGCCATCAGTGAGGGGGGCAATGAGCAGTTCTTC	CAISEGGNEQFF
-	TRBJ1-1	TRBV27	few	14	TGTGCCAGCCGGCTAGCAGGGGCTGGGACTGAAGCTTTCTTT	CASRLAGAGTEAFF
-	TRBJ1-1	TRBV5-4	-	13	TGTGCCAGCAGCCAGGGGACGGACACTGAAGCTTTCTTT	CASSQGTDTEAFF
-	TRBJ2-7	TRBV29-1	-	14	TGCAGCGTTGGTTATCGGGCTGACTCCTACGAGCAGTACTTC	CSVGYRADSYEQYF
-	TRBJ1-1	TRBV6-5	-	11	TGTGCCAGCAGTTATAGGACTGAAGCTTTCTTT	CASSYRTEAFF
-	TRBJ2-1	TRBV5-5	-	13	TGTGCCAGCAGCCCGAATACAGGCAATGAGCAGTTCTTC	CASSPNTGNEQFF
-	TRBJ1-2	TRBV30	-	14	TGTGCCTGGAGTGGGACCAGGGAAGGGAAAGGCTACACCTTC	CAWSGTREGKGYTF
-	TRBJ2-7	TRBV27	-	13	TGTGCCAGCAGTCCCTCGCAGGGAAACGAGCAGTACTTC	CASSPSQGNEQYF
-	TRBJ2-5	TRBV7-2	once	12	TGTGCCAGTTTCGGGGGAGGAGAGACCCAGTACTTC	CASFGGGETQYF
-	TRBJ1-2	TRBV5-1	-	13	TGCGCCAGCAGCTTGGGTGGGGGCTATGGCTACACCTTC	CASSLGGGYGYTF
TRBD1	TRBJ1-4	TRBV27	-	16	TGTGCCAGCAGTTTATTGACAGGGCTTCCTAATGAAAAACTGTTTTTT	CASSLLTGLPNEKLFF
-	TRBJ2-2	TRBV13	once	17	TGTGCCAGCAGCTTATTCGGCCCCATGGTGAACACCGGGGAGCTGTTTTTT	CASSLFGPMVNTGELFF
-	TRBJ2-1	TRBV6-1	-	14	TGTGCCAGCGGCCGGGACGGGGGCTACAATGAGCAGTTCTTC	CASGRDGGYNEQFF
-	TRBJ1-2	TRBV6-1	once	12	TGTGCCAGCAGTGGGTGGGGGGGAGGCTACACCTTC	CASSGWGGGYTF
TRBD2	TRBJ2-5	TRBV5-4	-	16	TGTGCCAGCAGCCCGGGGAAAGCGGGAGGAGGAGAGACCCAGTACTTC	CASSPGKAGGGETQYF
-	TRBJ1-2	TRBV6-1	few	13	TGTGCCAGCAGTGAAGTAAGGGGCACTGGCTACACCTTC	CASSEVRGTGYTF
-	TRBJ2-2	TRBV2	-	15	TGTGCCAGCAGTACCCGAGGACTGCGCGCCGGGGAGCTGTTTTTT	CASSTRGLRAGELFF
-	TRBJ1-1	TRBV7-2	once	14	TGTGCCAGCAGCTTAAGCAGGGGGAACACTGAAGCTTTCTTT	CASSLSRGNTEAFF
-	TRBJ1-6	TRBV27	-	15	TGTGCCAGCAGTTTAGAGGGACGCGGCAATTCACCCCTCCACTTT	CASSLEGRGNSPLHF
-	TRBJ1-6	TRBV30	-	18	TGTGCCTGGAGTGTACGGGAGGGAAGGTGGCAGGATAATTCACCCCTCCACTTT	CAWSVREGRWQDNSPLHF
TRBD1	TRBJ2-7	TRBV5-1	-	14	TGCGCCAGCAGCTTGGGCGCAGGGGGCTACGAGCAGTACTTC	CASSLGAGGYEQYF
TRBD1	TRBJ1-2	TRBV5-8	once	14	TGTGCCAGCAGCTTGAACAGGGGCTTCTATGGCTACACCTTC	CASSLNRGFYGYTF